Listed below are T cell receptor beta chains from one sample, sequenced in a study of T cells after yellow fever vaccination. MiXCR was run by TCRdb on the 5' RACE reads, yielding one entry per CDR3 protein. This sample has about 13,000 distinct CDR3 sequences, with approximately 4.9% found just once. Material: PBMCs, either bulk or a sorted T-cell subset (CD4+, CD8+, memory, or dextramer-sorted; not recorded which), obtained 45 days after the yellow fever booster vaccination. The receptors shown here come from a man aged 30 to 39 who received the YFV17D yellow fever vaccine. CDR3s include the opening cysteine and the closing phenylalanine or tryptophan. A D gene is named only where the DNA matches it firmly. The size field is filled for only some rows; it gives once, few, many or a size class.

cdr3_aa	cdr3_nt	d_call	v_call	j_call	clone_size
CASSYSSGSYNEQFF	TGTGCCAGCAGTTACTCCTCGGGCTCCTACAATGAGCAGTTCTTC	NA	TRBV6-5	TRBJ2-1	many
CASSLWEGLYEQYF	TGTGCCAGCAGTTTATGGGAGGGCCTGTACGAGCAGTACTTC	TRBD2	TRBV12-3/TRBV12-4	TRBJ2-7	many
CASSLGTIEAFF	TGTGCCAGCAGCTTAGGGACGATTGAAGCTTTCTTT	NA	TRBV7-9	TRBJ1-1	many
CASSPTSGSGGTGELFF	TGTGCCAGCAGCCCGACTAGCGGGAGTGGGGGCACCGGGGAGCTGTTTTTT	TRBD2	TRBV11-2	TRBJ2-2	many
CASSSLVSEQFF	TGTGCCAGCAGCTCCCTAGTCAGCGAGCAGTTCTTC	NA	TRBV7-8	TRBJ2-1	NA
CSASSGRLGEQFF	TGCAGTGCCTCTAGCGGGAGGCTGGGGGAGCAGTTCTTC	TRBD2	TRBV20-1	TRBJ2-1	many
CAISEAGGAKMPQHF	TGTGCCATCAGTGAGGCAGGGGGCGCGAAGATGCCCCAGCATTTT	TRBD1	TRBV10-3	TRBJ1-5	many
CASISGNQPQHF	TGTGCCAGCATATCAGGCAATCAGCCCCAGCATTTT	NA	TRBV19	TRBJ1-5	many
CASSLLGWNEQFF	TGTGCCAGCAGCTTATTGGGGTGGAATGAGCAGTTCTTC	NA	TRBV11-2	TRBJ2-1	many
CSARDRLREYQPQHF	TGCAGTGCTAGAGATAGATTAAGAGAATATCAGCCCCAGCATTTT	NA	TRBV20-1	TRBJ1-5	many
CASRGPSKGELFF	TGTGCCAGCAGGGGGCCTTCCAAAGGGGAGCTGTTTTTT	NA	TRBV7-9	TRBJ2-2	many
CAWSVSPGTGRCF	TGTGCCTGGAGTGTAAGTCCCGGGACAGGGCGCTGTTTT	TRBD1	TRBV30	TRBJ2-3	many
CASSPGLGAEAFF	TGCGCCAGCAGCCCTGGACTGGGGGCTGAAGCTTTCTTT	NA	TRBV5-1	TRBJ1-1	many
CASSGGISGANVLTF	TGTGCCAGCTCAGGGGGGATCTCTGGGGCCAACGTCCTGACTTTC	NA	TRBV18	TRBJ2-6	many
CASSQGTGGETQYF	TGTGCCAGCAGCCAAGGGACTGGAGGGGAGACCCAGTACTTC	NA	TRBV4-2	TRBJ2-5	many
CSASPDRASNQPQHF	TGCAGTGCTAGTCCGGACAGGGCGAGCAATCAGCCCCAGCATTTT	TRBD1	TRBV20-1	TRBJ1-5	many
CASSLQGLAGVYNEQFF	TGTGCCAGCAGCTTGCAGGGACTAGCGGGGGTATACAATGAGCAGTTCTTC	TRBD2	TRBV5-5	TRBJ2-1	many
CASSLTRGTDTQYF	TGTGCCAGCAGCCTCACTCGGGGCACAGATACGCAGTATTTT	NA	TRBV7-2	TRBJ2-3	NA
CASSLLPGSYEQYF	TGTGCCAGCAGCTTACTTCCCGGCTCCTACGAGCAGTACTTC	NA	TRBV7-2	TRBJ2-7	many
CASTQAREQFF	TGTGCCAGCACCCAAGCGCGGGAGCAGTTCTTC	NA	TRBV6-2/TRBV6-3	TRBJ2-1	many
CAIMGAAGGAGEAFF	TGTGCCATCATGGGAGCAGCCGGAGGGGCCGGTGAAGCTTTCTTT	NA	TRBV10-3	TRBJ1-1	many
CASSLRREPQETQYF	TGTGCCAGCAGCTTAAGGCGGGAGCCCCAGGAGACCCAGTACTTC	TRBD2	TRBV7-9	TRBJ2-5	many
CASSILDSHEQFF	TGTGCCAGTAGTATTTTGGACTCCCATGAGCAGTTCTTC	NA	TRBV19	TRBJ2-1	many
CASSPGGMYCNQPQHF	TGTGCCAGCAGCCCCGGAGGGATGTATTGCAATCAGCCCCAGCATTTT	NA	TRBV21-1	TRBJ1-5	many
CSAVPGTGGYEQYF	TGCAGTGCTGTACCGGGTACAGGGGGCTACGAGCAGTACTTC	TRBD1	TRBV20-1	TRBJ2-7	many
CAISPGLSCSMNTEAFF	TGTGCCATCAGCCCCGGGCTCAGCTGCTCCATGAACACTGAAGCTTTCTTT	NA	TRBV7-1	TRBJ1-1	NA
CSGRTSGTGELFF	TGCAGTGGAAGGACTAGCGGGACCGGGGAGCTGTTTTTT	TRBD2	TRBV20-1	TRBJ2-2	many
CASSPYRGGGTEAFF	TGTGCCAGCAGTCCCTACCGAGGGGGGGGCACTGAAGCTTTCTTT	NA	TRBV27	TRBJ1-1	many
CASSYVRDRTYQETQYF	TGTGCCAGCAGCTACGTCCGGGACAGGACATACCAAGAGACCCAGTACTTC	TRBD1	TRBV7-2	TRBJ2-5	many
CASSQDMWGGWGANVLTF	TGCGCCAGCAGCCAAGATATGTGGGGGGGTTGGGGGGCCAACGTCCTGACTTTC	TRBD2	TRBV4-3	TRBJ2-6	many
CASSVGQRVAPLHF	TGTGCCAGCAGCGTGGGACAGAGGGTGGCACCCCTCCACTTT	TRBD1	TRBV7-2	TRBJ1-6	few
CASSPTDGPPAEAFF	TGTGCCAGCTCACCGACTGACGGACCTCCGGCGGAAGCTTTCTTT	NA	TRBV18	TRBJ1-1	many
CSASSSGRGRLLAKNIQYF	TGCAGTGCTAGTAGCAGCGGGAGGGGTCGCCTTCTAGCCAAAAACATTCAGTACTTC	TRBD2	TRBV20-1	TRBJ2-4	many
CASSGNEQFF	TGTGCCAGCAGTGGCAATGAGCAGTTCTTC	NA	TRBV9	TRBJ2-1	many
CSALTSGYNEQFF	TGCAGTGCTTTGACTAGCGGTTACAATGAGCAGTTCTTC	TRBD2	TRBV20-1	TRBJ2-1	many
CASSLVMEQFF	TGTGCCAGCAGCTTAGTTATGGAGCAGTTCTTC	NA	TRBV7-9	TRBJ2-1	many
CASSPPERARRNTEAFF	TGTGCCAGCTCACCCCCGGAACGGGCCCGACGGAACACTGAAGCTTTCTTT	NA	TRBV18	TRBJ1-1	many
CASSVDRPSYNEQFF	TGCGCCAGCAGTGTGGACCGACCCTCCTACAATGAGCAGTTCTTC	NA	TRBV10-2	TRBJ2-1	many
CASSLVNNEQFF	TGTGCCAGCAGCTTAGTGAACAATGAGCAGTTCTTC	NA	TRBV5-4	TRBJ2-1	NA
CASSLEAGDNEQFF	TGTGCCAGCAGCTTAGAGGCAGGAGACAATGAGCAGTTCTTC	NA	TRBV7-6	TRBJ2-1	many
CASSPRDSQETQYF	TGTGCCAGCAGCCCTCGGGACAGCCAAGAGACCCAGTACTTC	NA	TRBV21-1	TRBJ2-5	many
CATSRRSGTGTEKLFF	TGTGCCACCAGCAGAAGGTCGGGGACAGGGACTGAAAAACTGTTTTTT	TRBD1	TRBV15	TRBJ1-4	many
CASSYRGGAYEQYF	TGTGCCAGCAGTTACAGGGGTGGGGCCTACGAGCAGTACTTC	TRBD1	TRBV12-3/TRBV12-4	TRBJ2-7	many
CASSLTGISTDTQYF	TGTGCCAGCAGCTTAACGGGGATTAGCACAGATACGCAGTATTTT	NA	TRBV7-2	TRBJ2-3	many
CATTNEGNEQFF	TGTGCCACAACCAACGAAGGCAATGAGCAGTTCTTC	NA	TRBV15	TRBJ2-1	many